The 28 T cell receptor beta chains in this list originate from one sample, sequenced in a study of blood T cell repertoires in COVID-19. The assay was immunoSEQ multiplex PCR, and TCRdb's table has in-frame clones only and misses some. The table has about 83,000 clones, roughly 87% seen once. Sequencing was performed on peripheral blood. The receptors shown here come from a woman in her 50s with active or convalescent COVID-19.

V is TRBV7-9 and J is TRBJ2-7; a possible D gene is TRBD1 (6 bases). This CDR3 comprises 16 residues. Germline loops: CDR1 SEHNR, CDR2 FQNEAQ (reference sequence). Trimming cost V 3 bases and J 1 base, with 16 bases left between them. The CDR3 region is CASSFLPGQGSYEQYF. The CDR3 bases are TGTGCCAGCAGCTTTCTCCCCGGGCAGGGGTCCTACGAGCAGTACTTC.

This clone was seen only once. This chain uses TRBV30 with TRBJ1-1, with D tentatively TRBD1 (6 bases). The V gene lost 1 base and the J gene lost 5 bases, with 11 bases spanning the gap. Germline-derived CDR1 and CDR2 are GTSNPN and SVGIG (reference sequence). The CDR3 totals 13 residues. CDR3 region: CAWSGGGLTEAFF. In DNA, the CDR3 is TGTGCCTGGAGTGGGGGGGGCTTGACTGAAGCTTTCTTT.

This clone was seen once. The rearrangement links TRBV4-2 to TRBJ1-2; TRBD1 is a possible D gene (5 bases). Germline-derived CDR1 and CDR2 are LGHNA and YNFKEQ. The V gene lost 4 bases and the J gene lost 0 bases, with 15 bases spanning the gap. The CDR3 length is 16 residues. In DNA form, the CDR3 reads TGTGCCAGCAGCCCGGGGGACGGGTCGGCTAACTATGGCTACACCTTC. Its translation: CASSPGDGSANYGYTF.

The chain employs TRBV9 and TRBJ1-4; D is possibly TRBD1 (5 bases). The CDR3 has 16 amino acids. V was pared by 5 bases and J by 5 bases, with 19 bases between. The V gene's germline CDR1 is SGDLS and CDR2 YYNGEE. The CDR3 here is CASSNRGGDLNEKLFF. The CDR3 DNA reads TGTGCCAGCAGTAATCGGGGGGGTGACCTGAATGAAAAACTGTTTTTT.

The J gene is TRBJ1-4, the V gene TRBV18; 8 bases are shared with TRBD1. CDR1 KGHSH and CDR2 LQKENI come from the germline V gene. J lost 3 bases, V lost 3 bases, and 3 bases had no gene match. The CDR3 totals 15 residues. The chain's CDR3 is CASSPQQGANEKLFF. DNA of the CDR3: TGTGCCAGCTCACCCCAACAGGGGGCTAATGAAAAACTGTTTTTT. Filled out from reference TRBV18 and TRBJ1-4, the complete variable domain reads NAGVMQNPRHLVRRRGQEARLRCSPMKGHSHVYWYRQLPEEGLKFMVYLQKENIIDESGMPKERFSAEFPKEGPSILRIQQVVRGDSAAYFCASSPQQGANEKLFFGSGTQLSVL.

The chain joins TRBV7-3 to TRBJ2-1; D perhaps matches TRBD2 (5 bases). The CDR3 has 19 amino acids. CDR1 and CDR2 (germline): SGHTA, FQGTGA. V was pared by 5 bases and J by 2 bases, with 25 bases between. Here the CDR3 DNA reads TGTGCCAGCAGCCCCAGTGGCGACTACGAGGTCCGAACCTACAATGAGCAGTTCTTC. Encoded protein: CASSPSGDYEVRTYNEQFF.

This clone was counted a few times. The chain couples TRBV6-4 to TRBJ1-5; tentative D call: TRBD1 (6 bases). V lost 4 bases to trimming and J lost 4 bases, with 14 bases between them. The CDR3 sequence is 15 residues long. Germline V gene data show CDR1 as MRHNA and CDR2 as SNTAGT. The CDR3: CASSAMAGVNQPQHF. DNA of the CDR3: TGTGCCAGCAGTGCTATGGCAGGGGTAAATCAGCCCCAGCATTTT.

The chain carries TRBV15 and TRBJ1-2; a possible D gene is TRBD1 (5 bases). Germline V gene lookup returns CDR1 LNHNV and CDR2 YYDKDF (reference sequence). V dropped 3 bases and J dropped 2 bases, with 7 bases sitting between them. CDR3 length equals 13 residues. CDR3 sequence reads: CATSSSGNYGYTF. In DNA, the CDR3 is TGTGCCACCAGCAGTTCAGGGAACTATGGCTACACCTTC. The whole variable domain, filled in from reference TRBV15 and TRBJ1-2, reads DAMVIQNPRYQVTQFGKPVTLSCSQTLNHNVMYWYQQKSSQAPKLLFHYYDKDFNNEADTPDNFQSRRPNTSFCFLDIRSPGLGDTAMYLCATSSSGNYGYTFGSGTRLTVV.

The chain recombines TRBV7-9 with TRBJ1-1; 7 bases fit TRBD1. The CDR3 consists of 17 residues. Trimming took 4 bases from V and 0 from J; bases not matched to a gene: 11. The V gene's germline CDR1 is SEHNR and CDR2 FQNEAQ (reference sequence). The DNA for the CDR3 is TGTGCCAGCAGCTCGTCACCCGGGACAGCTATGAACACTGAAGCTTTCTTT. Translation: CASSSSPGTAMNTEAFF. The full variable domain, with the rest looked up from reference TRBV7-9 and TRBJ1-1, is DTGVSQNPRHKITKRGQNVTFRCDPISEHNRLYWYRQTLGQGPEFLTYFQNEAQLEKSRLLSDRFSAERPKGSFSTLEIQRTEQGDSAMYLCASSSSPGTAMNTEAFFGQGTRLTVV.

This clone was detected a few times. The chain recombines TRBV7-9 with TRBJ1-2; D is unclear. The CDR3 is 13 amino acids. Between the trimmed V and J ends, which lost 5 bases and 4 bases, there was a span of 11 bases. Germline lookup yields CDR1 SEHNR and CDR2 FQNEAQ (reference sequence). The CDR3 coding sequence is TGTGCCAGCAGCGCGTACGCTAGCTATGGCTACACCTTC. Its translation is CASSAYASYGYTF.

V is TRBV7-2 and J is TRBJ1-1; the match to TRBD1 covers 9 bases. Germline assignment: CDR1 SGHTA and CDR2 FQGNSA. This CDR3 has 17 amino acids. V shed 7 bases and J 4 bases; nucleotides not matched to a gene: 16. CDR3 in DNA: TGTGCCAGCACCCTTATTGGGACAGGGAGGGTCGGCACTGAAGCTTTCTTT. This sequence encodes CASTLIGTGRVGTEAFF.

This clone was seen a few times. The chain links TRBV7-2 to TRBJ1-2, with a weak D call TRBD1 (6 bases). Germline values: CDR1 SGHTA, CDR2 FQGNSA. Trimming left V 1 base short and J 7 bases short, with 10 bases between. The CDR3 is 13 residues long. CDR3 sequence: CASSLDRASGYTF. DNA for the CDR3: TGTGCCAGCAGCTTAGACAGGGCATCTGGCTACACCTTC.

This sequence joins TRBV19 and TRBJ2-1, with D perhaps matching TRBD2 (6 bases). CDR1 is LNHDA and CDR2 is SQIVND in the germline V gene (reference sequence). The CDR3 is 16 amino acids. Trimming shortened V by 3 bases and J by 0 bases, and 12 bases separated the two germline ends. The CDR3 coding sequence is TGTGCCAGTAGTATTGGCGGGGTGAGCTCCTACAATGAGCAGTTCTTC. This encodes CASSIGGVSSYNEQFF.

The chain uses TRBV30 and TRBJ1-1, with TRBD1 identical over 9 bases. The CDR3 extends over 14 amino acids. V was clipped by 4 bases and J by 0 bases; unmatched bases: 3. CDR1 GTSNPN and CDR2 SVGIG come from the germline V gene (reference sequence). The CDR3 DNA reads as TGTGCCTGGAAGGGACAGGGCTTGAACACTGAAGCTTTCTTT. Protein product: CAWKGQGLNTEAFF.

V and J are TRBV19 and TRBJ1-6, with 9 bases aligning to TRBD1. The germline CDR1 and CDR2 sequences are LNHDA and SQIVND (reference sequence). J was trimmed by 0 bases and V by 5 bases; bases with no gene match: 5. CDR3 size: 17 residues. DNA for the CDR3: TGTGCCAGTAGTGTACGACAGGGGGGCTCCTATAATTCACCCCTCCACTTT. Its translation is CASSVRQGGSYNSPLHF.

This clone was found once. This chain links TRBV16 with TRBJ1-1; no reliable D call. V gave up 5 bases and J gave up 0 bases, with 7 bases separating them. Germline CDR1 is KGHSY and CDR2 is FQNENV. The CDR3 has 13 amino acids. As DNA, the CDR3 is TGTGCCAGCAGCACGGGGATGAACACTGAAGCTTTCTTT. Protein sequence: CASSTGMNTEAFF.

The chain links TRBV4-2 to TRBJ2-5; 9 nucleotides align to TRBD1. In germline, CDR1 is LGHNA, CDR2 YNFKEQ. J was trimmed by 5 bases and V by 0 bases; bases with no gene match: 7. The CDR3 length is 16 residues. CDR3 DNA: TGTGCCAGCAGCCAAGAAGGGGACAGGGAGGGGGAGACCCAGTACTTC. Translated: CASSQEGDREGETQYF.

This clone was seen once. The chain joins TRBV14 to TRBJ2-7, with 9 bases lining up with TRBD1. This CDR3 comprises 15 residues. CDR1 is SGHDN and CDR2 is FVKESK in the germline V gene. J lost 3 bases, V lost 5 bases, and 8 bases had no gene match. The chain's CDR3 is CASSSQDRGIYEQYF. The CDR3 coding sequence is TGTGCCAGCAGCTCTCAGGACAGGGGAATCTACGAGCAGTACTTC.

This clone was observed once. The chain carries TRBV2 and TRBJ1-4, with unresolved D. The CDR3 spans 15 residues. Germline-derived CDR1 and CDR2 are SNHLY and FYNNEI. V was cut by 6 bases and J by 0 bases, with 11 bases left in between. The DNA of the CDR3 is TGTGCCAGCAGGAATACCGGGACAACTAATGAAAAACTGTTTTTT. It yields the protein CASRNTGTTNEKLFF.

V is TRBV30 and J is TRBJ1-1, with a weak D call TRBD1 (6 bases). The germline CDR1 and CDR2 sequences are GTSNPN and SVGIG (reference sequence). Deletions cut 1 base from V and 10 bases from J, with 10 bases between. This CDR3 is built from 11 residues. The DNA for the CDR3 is TGTGCCTGGAGTGGGGGGCTCGGAGCTTTCTTT. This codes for CAWSGGLGAFF.

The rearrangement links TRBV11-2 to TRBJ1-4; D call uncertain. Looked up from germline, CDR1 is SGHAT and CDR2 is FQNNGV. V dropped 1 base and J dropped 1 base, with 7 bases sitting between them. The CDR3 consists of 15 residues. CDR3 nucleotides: TGTGCCAGCAGCTTAGGAGGGCAAACTAATGAAAAACTGTTTTTT. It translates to CASSLGGQTNEKLFF.

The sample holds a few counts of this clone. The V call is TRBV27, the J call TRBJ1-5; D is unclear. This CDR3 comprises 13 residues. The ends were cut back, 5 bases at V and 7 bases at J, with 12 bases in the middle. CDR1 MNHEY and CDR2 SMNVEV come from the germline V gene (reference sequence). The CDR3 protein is CASSPRGQQPQHF. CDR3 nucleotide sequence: TGTGCCAGCAGTCCCCGGGGTCAACAGCCCCAGCATTTT.

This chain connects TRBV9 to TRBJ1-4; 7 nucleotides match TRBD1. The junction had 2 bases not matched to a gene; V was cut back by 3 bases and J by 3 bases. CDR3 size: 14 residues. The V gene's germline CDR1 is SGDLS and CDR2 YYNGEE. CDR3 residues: CASSAQGANEKLFF. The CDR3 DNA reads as TGTGCCAGCAGCGCCCAGGGGGCTAATGAAAAACTGTTTTTT.

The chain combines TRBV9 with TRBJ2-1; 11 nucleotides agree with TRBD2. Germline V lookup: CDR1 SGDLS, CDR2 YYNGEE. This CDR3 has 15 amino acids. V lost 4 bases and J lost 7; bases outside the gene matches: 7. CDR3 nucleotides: TGTGCCAGCAGCCCACTAGCGGGGGAGCCTAATGAGCAGTTCTTC. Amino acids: CASSPLAGEPNEQFF.

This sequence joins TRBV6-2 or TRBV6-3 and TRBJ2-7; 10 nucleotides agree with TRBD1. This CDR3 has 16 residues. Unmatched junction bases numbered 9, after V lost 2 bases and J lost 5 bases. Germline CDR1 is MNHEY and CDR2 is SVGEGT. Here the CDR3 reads CASSYALGQGIHEQYF. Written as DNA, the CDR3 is TGTGCCAGCAGTTACGCCCTGGGACAGGGGATTCACGAGCAGTACTTC.

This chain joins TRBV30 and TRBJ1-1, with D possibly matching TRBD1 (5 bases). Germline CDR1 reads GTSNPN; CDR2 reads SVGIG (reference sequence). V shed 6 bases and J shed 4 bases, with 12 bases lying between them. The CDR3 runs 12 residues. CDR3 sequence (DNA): TGTGCCTGCCGGACGGGGGGCACTGAAGCTTTCTTT. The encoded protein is CACRTGGTEAFF.

CDR3 protein: CATHPGQGNSGANVLTF. DNA of the CDR3: TGTGCCACCCACCCGGGACAGGGGAACTCTGGGGCCAACGTCCTGACTTTC. The genes are TRBV7-3 and TRBJ2-6, with 10 bases identical to TRBD1. The V gene end was trimmed by 10 bases and the J gene end by 0 bases; junction bases not matched to a gene: 9. Germline-derived CDR1 and CDR2 are SGHTA and FQGTGA. The CDR3 is made up of 17 amino acids.

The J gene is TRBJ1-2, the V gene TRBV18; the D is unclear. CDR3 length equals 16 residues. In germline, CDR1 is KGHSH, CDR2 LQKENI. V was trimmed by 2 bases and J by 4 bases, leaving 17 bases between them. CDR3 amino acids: CASSPSSPSAGYGYTF. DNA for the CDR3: TGTGCCAGCTCACCATCTTCCCCCTCGGCGGGCTATGGCTACACCTTC.